This record covers a single T cell receptor (beta chain). These data come from a study of OX40 agonist ivuxolimab in advanced cancers. V lost 3 bases, J lost 4 bases, and 16 bases lay in between. This CDR3 region has 15 residues. Germline CDR1 is SGHRS and CDR2 is YFSETQ. Clones were read by immunoSEQ multiplex PCR, and TCRdb kept only the in-frame ones, dropping some. The sample holds more than 35,000 clones, less than 85% seen once. This chain joins TRBV5-1 and TRBJ1-2; tentatively, D is TRBD1 (6 bases). Sequenced here: CD4+ or CD8+ T cells sorted from blood, sampled in a trial of the OX40 agonist ivuxolimab. The sequence was obtained from an adult with an advanced solid tumor such as melanoma, head and neck, liver or kidney cancer. The CDR3 DNA reads TGCGCCAGCAGCTGGACGGGGGCAACTCTCTATGGCTACACCTTC. This codes for CASSWTGATLYGYTF.